This TCR beta chain comes out of a study of cytomegalovirus exposure and HLA in healthy donors. Study outcomes and limitations: Versus the approximately 700-donor mean, an Asian-associated ancestry cluster reportedly showed fewer N-insertions in a later analysis. In a later analysis, TCR beta V- and J-gene trimming showed a link to a missense DCLRE1C variant. V segments that were indistinguishable, TRBV6-2 and TRBV6-3 among them, were omitted from analysis.

On this clone itself: What it binds is unknown.

13 Jbeta primers and 60 Vbeta primers were used for the PCR. The table came from immunoSEQ multiplex PCR; TCRdb's copy has only in-frame clones and leaves some out. The sample contains 130,000 to 150,000 clones, 75% to 80% of which appear only once. The germline V and J ends were trimmed by 7 bases and 0 bases, with 7 bases remaining between them. This CDR3 region has 14 residues. Germline loops: CDR1 MDHEN, CDR2 SYDVKM. The specimen sequenced was PBMCs. This TCR came from a middle-aged man in good health and CMV-seropositive. This sequence joins TRBV28 and TRBJ2-6; D not resolved. The CDR3 nucleotides read TGTGCCAGCACAAAGAGCTCTGGGGCCAACGTCCTGACTTTC. It is translated as CASTKSSGANVLTF.